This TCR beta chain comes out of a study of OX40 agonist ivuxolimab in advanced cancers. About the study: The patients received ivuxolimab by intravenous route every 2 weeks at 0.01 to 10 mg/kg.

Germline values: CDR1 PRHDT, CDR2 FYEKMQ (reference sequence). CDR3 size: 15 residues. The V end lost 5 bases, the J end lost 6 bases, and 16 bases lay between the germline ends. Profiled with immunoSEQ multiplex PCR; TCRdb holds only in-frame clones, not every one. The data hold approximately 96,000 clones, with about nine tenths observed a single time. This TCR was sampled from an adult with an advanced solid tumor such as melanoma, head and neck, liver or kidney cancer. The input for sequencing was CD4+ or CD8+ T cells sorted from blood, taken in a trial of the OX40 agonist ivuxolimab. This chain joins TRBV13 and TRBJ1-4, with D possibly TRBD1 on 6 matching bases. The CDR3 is CASSRRGRRDEKLFF. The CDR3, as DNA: TGTGCCAGCAGCCGTCGGGGGCGTCGAGATGAAAAACTGTTTTTT. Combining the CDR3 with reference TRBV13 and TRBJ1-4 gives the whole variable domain AAGVIQSPRHLIKEKRETATLKCYPIPRHDTVYWYQQGPGQDPQFLISFYEKMQSDKGSIPDRFSAQQFSDYHSELNMSSLELGDSALYFCASSRRGRRDEKLFFGSGTQLSVL.